This TCR beta chain was captured in a study of shared clonotypes between healthy human individuals. Worth noting for this clone: Its matching antigen is unknown.

The study, taken as a whole, reports: Sequencing depth was expected to affect clonotype sharing among donors. Sorted-subset sequencing was shown by rarefaction to be incomplete despite large depth.

Deep level was the assay's run setting. Clones were read by immunoSEQ multiplex PCR, and TCRdb kept only the in-frame ones, dropping some. The table lists 740,000 or so clones, roughly 73% of them singletons, with roughly 2% in the top ten. The source is a woman aged 25-40 years in good health. The sample was memory CD4+ T cells sorted from blood. Subset indicated: CD45RA-negative fraction.

Here the CDR3 reads CSVEDRGNYGYTF. The DNA for the CDR3 is TGCAGCGTTGAAGACAGGGGAAACTATGGCTACACCTTC. The chain has TRBV29-1 and TRBJ1-2, with D perhaps TRBD1 (6 bases). CDR3 length: 13 residues. V lost 0 bases, J lost 2 bases, and 7 bases lay in between. Germline V gene data show CDR1 as SQVTM and CDR2 as ANQGSEA.